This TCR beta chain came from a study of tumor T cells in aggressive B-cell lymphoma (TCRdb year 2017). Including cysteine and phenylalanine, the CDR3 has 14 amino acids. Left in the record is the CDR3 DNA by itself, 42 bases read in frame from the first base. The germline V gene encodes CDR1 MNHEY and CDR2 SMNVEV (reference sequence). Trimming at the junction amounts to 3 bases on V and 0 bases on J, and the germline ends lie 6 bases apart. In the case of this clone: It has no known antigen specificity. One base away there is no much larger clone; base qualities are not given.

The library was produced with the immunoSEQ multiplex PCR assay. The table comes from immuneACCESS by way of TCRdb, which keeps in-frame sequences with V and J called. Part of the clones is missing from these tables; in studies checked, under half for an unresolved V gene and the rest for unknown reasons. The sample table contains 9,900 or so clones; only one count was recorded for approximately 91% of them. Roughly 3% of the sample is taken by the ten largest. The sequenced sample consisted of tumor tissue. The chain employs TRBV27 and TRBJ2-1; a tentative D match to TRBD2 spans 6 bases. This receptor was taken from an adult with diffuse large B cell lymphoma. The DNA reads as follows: TGTGCCAGCAGTTTCGGGAGCTCCTACAATGAGCAGTTCTTC. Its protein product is CASSFGSSYNEQFF.